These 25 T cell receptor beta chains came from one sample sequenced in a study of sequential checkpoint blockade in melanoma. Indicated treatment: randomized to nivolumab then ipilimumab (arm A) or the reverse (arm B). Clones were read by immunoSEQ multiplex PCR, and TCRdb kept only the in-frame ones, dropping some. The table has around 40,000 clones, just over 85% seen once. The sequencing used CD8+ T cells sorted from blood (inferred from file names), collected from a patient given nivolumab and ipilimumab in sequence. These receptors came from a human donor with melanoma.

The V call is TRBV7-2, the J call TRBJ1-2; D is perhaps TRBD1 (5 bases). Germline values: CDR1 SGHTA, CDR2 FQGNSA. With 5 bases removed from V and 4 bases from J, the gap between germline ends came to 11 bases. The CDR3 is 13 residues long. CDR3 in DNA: TGTGCCAGCAGCCGCGGGGCTCCCTATGGCTACACCTTC. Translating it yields CASSRGAPYGYTF.

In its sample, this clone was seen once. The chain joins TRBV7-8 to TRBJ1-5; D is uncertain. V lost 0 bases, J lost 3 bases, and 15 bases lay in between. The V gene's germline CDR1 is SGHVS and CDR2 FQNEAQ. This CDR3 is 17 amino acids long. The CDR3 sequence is CASSLAGNWRLNQPQHF. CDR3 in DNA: TGTGCCAGCAGCTTAGCCGGGAATTGGAGGCTCAATCAGCCCCAGCATTTT. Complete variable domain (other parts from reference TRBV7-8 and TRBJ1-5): GAGVSQSPRYKVAKRGQDVALRCDPISGHVSLFWYQQALGQGPEFLTYFQNEAQLDKSGLPSDRFFAERPEGSVSTLKIQRTQQEDSAVYLCASSLAGNWRLNQPQHFGDGTRLSIL.

The CDR3 sequence: CAISEVTGPYEQYF. The CDR3 DNA reads as TGTGCCATCAGTGAGGTAACAGGCCCCTACGAGCAGTACTTC. This chain connects TRBV10-3 to TRBJ2-7; D might be TRBD1 (5 bases). Trimming removed 2 bases from V and 2 bases from J, with 10 bases in between. The CDR3 is made up of 14 amino acids. Germline loops: CDR1 ENHRY, CDR2 SYGVKD.

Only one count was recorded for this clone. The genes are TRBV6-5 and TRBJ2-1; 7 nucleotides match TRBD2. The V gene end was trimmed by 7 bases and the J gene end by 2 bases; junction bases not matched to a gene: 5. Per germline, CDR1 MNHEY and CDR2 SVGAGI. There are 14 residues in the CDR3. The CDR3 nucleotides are TGTGCCAGCACCGTGGGGGGGGCCTACAATGAGCAGTTCTTC. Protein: CASTVGGAYNEQFF.

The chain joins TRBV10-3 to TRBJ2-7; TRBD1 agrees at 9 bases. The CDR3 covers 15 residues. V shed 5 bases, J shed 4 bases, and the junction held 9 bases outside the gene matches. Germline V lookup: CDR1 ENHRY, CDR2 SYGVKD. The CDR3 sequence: CAISSPGQGRYEQYF. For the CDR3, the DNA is TGTGCCATCAGTAGTCCGGGACAGGGCCGGTACGAGCAGTACTTC.

CDR3 DNA: TGCGCCAGCAGTGAGTCATGGGGGCATGAGCAGTTCTTC. Translated, it gives CASSESWGHEQFF. V and J are TRBV10-2 and TRBJ2-1; weak D call: TRBD1 (6 bases). This CDR3 is 13 amino acids long. Trimming pared 0 bases from V and 8 bases from J, leaving 8 bases between. From germline, CDR1 is WSHSY and CDR2 SAAADI.

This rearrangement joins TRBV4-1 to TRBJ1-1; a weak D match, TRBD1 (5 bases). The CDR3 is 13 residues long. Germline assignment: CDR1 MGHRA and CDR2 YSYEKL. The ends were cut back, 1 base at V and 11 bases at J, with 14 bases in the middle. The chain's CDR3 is CASSQVGGVGAFF. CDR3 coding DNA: TGCGCCAGCAGCCAAGTTGGGGGGGTGGGTGCTTTCTTT.

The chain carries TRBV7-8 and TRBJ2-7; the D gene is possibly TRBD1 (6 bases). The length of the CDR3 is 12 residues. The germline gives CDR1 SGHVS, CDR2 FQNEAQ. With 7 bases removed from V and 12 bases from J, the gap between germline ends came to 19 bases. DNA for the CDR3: TGTGCCAGCATCTCGGACAGCACTTCGCCGTACTTC. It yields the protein CASISDSTSPYF. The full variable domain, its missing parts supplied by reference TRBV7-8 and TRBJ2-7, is GAGVSQSPRYKVAKRGQDVALRCDPISGHVSLFWYQQALGQGPEFLTYFQNEAQLDKSGLPSDRFFAERPEGSVSTLKIQRTQQEDSAVYLCASISDSTSPYFGPGTRLTVT.

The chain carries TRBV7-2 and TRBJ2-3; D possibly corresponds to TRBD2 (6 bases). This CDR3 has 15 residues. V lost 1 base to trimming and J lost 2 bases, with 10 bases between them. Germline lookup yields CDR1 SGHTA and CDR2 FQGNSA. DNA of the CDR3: TGTGCCAGCAGCTTAGTTGGGACTTACACAGATACGCAGTATTTT. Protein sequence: CASSLVGTYTDTQYF. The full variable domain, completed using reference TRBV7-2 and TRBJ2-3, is GAGVSQSPSNKVTEKGKDVELRCDPISGHTALYWYRQSLGQGLEFLIYFQGNSAPDKSGLPSDRFSAERTGGSVSTLTIQRTQQEDSAVYLCASSLVGTYTDTQYFGPGTRLTVL.

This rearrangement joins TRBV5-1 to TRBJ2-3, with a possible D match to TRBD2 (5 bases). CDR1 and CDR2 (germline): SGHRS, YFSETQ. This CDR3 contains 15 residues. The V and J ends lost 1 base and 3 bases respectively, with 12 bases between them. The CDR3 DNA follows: TGCGCCAGCAGCTTGTGGGCAGGCGGGACAGATACGCAGTATTTT. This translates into CASSLWAGGTDTQYF.

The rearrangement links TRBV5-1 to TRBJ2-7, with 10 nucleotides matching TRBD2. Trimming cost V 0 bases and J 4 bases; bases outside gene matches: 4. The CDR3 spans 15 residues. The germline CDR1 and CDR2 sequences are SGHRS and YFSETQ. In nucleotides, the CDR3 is TGCGCCAGCAGCTTGGGTTGGACTAGCGGTTACGAGCAGTACTTC. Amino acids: CASSLGWTSGYEQYF.

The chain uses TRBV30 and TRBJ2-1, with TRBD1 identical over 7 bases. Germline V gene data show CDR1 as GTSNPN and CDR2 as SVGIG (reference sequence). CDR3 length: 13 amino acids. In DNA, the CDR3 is TGTGCTTCGGCCGGGACAGCCTACAATGAGCAGTTCTTC. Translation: CASAGTAYNEQFF.

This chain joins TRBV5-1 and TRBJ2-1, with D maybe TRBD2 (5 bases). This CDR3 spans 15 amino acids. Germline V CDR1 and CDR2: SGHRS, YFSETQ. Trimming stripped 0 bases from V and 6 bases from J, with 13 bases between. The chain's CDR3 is CASSLAKGSLNEQFF. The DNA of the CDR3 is TGCGCCAGCAGCTTGGCCAAAGGGAGCCTCAATGAGCAGTTCTTC.

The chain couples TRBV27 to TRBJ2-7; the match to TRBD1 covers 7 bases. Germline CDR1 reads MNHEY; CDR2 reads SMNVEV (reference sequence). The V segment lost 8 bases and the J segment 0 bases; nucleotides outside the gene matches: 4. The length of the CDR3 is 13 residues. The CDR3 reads CASGDRVSYEQYF. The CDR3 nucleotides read TGTGCCAGCGGAGACAGGGTCTCCTACGAGCAGTACTTC.

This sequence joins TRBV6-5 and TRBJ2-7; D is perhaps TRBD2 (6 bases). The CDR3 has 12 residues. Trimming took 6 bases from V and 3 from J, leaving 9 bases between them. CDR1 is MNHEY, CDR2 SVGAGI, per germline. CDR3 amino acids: CASSAGNYEQYV. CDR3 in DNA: TGTGCCAGCAGCGCGGGGAACTACGAGCAGTACGTC.

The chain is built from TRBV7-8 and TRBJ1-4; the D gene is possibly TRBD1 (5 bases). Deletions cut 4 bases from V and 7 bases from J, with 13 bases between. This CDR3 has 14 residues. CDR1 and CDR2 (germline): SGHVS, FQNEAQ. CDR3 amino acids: CASSSQGGSEKLFF. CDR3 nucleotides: TGTGCCAGCAGCTCGCAGGGAGGAAGTGAAAAACTGTTTTTT.

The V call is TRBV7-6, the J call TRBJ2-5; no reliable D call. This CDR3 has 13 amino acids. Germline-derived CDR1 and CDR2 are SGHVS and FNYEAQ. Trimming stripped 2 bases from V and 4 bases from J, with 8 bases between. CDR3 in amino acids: CASSLWAGETQYF. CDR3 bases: TGTGCCAGCAGCTTATGGGCCGGAGAGACCCAGTACTTC.

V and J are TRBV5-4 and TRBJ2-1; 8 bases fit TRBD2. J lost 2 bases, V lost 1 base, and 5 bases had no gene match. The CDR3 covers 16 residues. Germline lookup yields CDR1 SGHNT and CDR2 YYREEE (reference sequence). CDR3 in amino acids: CASSLKAGGAYNEQFF. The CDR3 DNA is TGTGCCAGCAGCTTGAAGGCGGGAGGAGCCTACAATGAGCAGTTCTTC.

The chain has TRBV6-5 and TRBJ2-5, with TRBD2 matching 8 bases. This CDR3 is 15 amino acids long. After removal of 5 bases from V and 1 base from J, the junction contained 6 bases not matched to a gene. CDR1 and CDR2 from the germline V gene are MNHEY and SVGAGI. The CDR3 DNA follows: TGTGCCAGCAGTGGGGTTAGCGGGACCCAAGAGACCCAGTACTTC. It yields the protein CASSGVSGTQETQYF.

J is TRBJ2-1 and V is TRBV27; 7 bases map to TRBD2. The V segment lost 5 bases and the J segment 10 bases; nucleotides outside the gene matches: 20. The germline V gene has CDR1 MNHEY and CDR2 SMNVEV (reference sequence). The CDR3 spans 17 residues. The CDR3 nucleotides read TGTGCCAGCAGTCCCCAACGACTAGCTGGGACTCCAAGAGAGCAGTTCTTC. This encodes CASSPQRLAGTPREQFF.

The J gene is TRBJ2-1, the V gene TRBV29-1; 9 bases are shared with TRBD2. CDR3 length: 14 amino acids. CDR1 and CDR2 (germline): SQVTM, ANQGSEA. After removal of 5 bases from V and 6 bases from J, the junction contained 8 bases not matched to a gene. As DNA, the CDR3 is TGCAGCGTTCTATTAGCGGGAGTCTTCAATGAGCAGTTCTTC. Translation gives CSVLLAGVFNEQFF.

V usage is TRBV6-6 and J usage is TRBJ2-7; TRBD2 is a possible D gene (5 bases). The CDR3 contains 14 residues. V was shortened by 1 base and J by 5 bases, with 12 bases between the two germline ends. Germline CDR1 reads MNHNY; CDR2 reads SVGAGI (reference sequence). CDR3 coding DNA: TGTGCCAGCAGTTACTGGTCGGGATTAGACGAGCAGTACTTC. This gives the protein CASSYWSGLDEQYF.

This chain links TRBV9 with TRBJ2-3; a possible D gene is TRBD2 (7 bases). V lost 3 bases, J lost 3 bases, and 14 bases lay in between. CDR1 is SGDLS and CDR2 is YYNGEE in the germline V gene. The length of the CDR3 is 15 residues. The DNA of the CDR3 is TGTGCCAGCAGCGCGTGGGGGGGGCGGACAGATACGCAGTATTTT. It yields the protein CASSAWGGRTDTQYF.

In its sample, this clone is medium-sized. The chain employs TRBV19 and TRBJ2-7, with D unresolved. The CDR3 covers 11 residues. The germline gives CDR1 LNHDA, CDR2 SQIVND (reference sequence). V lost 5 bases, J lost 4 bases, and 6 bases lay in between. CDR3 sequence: CASSYNYEQYF. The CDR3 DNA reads TGTGCCAGTAGTTACAATTACGAGCAGTACTTC.

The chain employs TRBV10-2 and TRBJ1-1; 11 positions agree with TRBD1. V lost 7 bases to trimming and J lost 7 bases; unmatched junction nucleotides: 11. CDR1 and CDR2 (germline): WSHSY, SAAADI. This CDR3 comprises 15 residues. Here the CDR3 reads CASNGGQGAYDEAFF. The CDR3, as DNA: TGCGCCAGCAACGGAGGACAGGGGGCGTATGATGAAGCTTTCTTT.